This TCR beta chain was recorded in a study of T cells in Graves' hyperthyroidism and ophthalmopathy. This clonotype was picked up many times. Amplification of TCR beta CDR3 regions used RNA as the template. The study used the HTBI primer set for a first-round RT-PCR of the TCR CDR3. TCRdb passed the multiplex PCR reads through MiXCR, listing each CDR3 protein once. Found here are some 510,000 distinct CDR3 sequences, about 20% of them singletons; the top ten hold around 27%. Germline V gives CDR1 SNHLY, CDR2 FYNNEI. The CDR3 totals 14 residues. The J segment lost 3 bases and the V segment lost 1 base, leaving 3 bases of the junction unmatched.

The rearrangement uses TRBV2 and TRBJ2-7; 7 bases line up with TRBD1. This TCR was sampled from a man in his late teens or twenties with Graves' hyperthyroidism. Sequenced input: blood. CDR3 sequence (DNA): TGTGCCAGCAGTGAAGGGACAGGATACTACGAGCAGTACTTC. It yields the protein CASSEGTGYYEQYF.